The 10 T cell receptor beta chains below were found in one sample sequenced in a study of tissue T cells after allogeneic stem cell transplantation. Measured with immunoSEQ multiplex PCR; TCRdb has only the in-frame clones, and not every one. Here the sample spans some 48,000 clones, 73% being singletons. Sequences were obtained from sorted cells pooled from one or two spleens. Receptors originate from a pool of C57BL/6 mice in good health.

Worth noting for this clone: Gene names and germline match the mouse. Sequencing ends 1 residue short of the CDR3 end; the germline J gene provides the rest. The rearrangement links TRBV13-2 to TRBJ1-2; D may be TRBD1 (6 bases). This CDR3 has 14 amino acids. Trimming took off 3 bases at V and 0 bases at J, with 9 bases between the two ends. Per germline, CDR1 NNHNN and CDR2 SYGAGS (reference sequence). CDR3 sequence reads: CASGVGTSNSDYTF. Incomplete CDR3 DNA: TGTGCCAGCGGTGTTGGGACATCAAACTCCGACTACACC.

Points on this clone: Gene names and germline refer to mouse. The sequenced part of the CDR3 DNA is TGTGCCAGCAGTGACCAGGGGGGCAACGAAAGATTATTT. This gives the protein CASSDQGGNERLF. The CDR3, in full, reads CASSDQGGNERLFF. V is TRBV13-1 and J is TRBJ1-4, with TRBD1 matching over 7 bases. The read ends 1 residue shy of where the CDR3 ends; the end is completed using the germline J gene. Germline V gene data show CDR1 as NSHNY and CDR2 as SYGAGN. The CDR3 loop spans 14 amino acids. Losses at the gene ends were 2 bases for V and 4 bases for J; bases not matched to a gene: 2.

Comment on this clone: The listed genes are named as in mouse. CDR3 residues: CASSPPAREVFF. CDR3 bases read: TGTGCCAGCAGCCCTCCCGCAAGGGAAGTCTTC. The rearrangement links TRBV5 to TRBJ1-1; D unclear. The CDR3 end falls 1 residue outside the read, so it is completed with the germline J gene. Germline CDR1 reads LGHNA; CDR2 reads YNLKQL (reference sequence). This CDR3 has 12 amino acids. V lost 4 bases and J lost 8, with 11 bases in between.

Worth noting for this clone: Genes here carry mouse names. The read terminates 1 residue before the CDR3 end, so the remaining end is supplied by the germline J gene. The rearrangement uses TRBV13-1 and TRBJ2-1; 9 nucleotides line up with TRBD2. Trimming took 0 bases from V and 7 from J; bases not matched to a gene: 8. The CDR3 covers 16 residues. Germline V gene data show CDR1 as NSHNY and CDR2 as SYGAGN. CDR3 bases read: TGTGCCAGCAGTGATGCCTGGGGGGGATTCAGGGCTGAGCAGTTC. This sequence encodes CASSDAWGGFRAEQF. The whole CDR3 protein is CASSDAWGGFRAEQFF.

As concerns this clone: The germline and genes are mouse ones. The read finishes 1 residue shy of the CDR3 end, and the germline J gene is used to complete it. The chain couples TRBV12-1 to TRBJ2-1, with D perhaps matching TRBD1 (6 bases). The CDR3 totals 15 residues. V gave up 2 bases and J gave up 3 bases, with 13 bases separating them. Germline CDR1 is SGHSN and CDR2 is HYEKVE. The DNA read from the CDR3 is TGTGCCAGCTCTCCCAGGGGAGCTTTCTATGCTGAGCAGTTC. Translation gives CASSPRGAFYAEQF. The full CDR3 protein reads CASSPRGAFYAEQFF.

This clone was observed a handful of times. Gene names refer to mouse genes. CDR3 DNA, as far as it was read: TGTGCCAGCAGCTTAGCCAGGGGGCATGCTGAGCAGTTC. Translating gives CASSLARGHAEQF. The whole CDR3 is CASSLARGHAEQFF. The chain links TRBV3 to TRBJ2-1; 8 bases match TRBD1. Sequencing ends 1 residue short of the CDR3 end; the germline J gene provides the rest. The CDR3 has 14 amino acids. V gave up 0 bases and J gave up 5 bases; unmatched junction bases: 0. Germline V gives CDR1 SNHLY, CDR2 FYNGKV (reference sequence).

In the case of this clone: Gene names and germline match the mouse. Sequencing ends 1 residue short of the CDR3 end; the germline J gene provides the rest. This chain links TRBV3 with TRBJ1-2; 7 bases align to TRBD1. Germline CDR1 and CDR2: SNHLY and FYNGKV (reference sequence). The V gene end was trimmed by 4 bases and the J gene end by 0 bases; junction bases not matched to a gene: 5. This CDR3 comprises 15 residues. This CDR3 is CASSSQGGANSDYTF. Partial CDR3 DNA: TGTGCCAGCAGCTCCCAGGGGGGTGCAAACTCCGACTACACC.

Points on this clone: These gene names are mouse names. The CDR3 end lies 1 residue beyond the end of the read and is filled in from the germline J gene. In the same sample, other DNA sequences code for this CDR3. The V call is TRBV16, the J call TRBJ1-2; D unresolved. V lost 1 base and J 3 bases, leaving 6 bases between the germline ends. CDR1 and CDR2 from the germline V gene are SGHSA and FRNQAP. The CDR3 extends over 13 amino acids. This chain's CDR3 is CASSLAGDSDYTF. CDR3 DNA (partial): TGTGCAAGCAGCTTAGCCGGAGACTCCGACTACACC.

Comments on this clone: Each gene name is a mouse one. The CDR3 end falls 1 residue outside the read, so it is completed with the germline J gene. This chain connects TRBV3 to TRBJ2-7, with 10 bases identical to TRBD1. Trimming removed 5 bases from V and 8 bases from J; junction bases left unmatched: 3. Germline CDR1 is SNHLY and CDR2 is FYNGKV (reference sequence). The CDR3 totals 12 residues. The sequenced CDR3 bases are TGTGCCAGCAGCCGGACAGGGGGTAAACAGTAC. As protein: CASSRTGGKQY. The entire CDR3 is CASSRTGGKQYF.

This clone was seen only a few times. Mouse germline and gene names are used. The CDR3 end is not reached by the read, which stops 1 residue before it; the germline J gene fills it in. The V and J genes are TRBV13-1 and TRBJ2-1; D not certain. Looked up from germline, CDR1 is NSHNY and CDR2 is SYGAGN. Trimming removed 3 bases at V and 3 bases at J, with 7 bases between. The CDR3 is made up of 13 amino acids. The DNA read from the CDR3 is TGTGCCAGCAGTGGACAACCCTATGCTGAGCAGTTC. Translating it yields CASSGQPYAEQF. The CDR3 reads in full as CASSGQPYAEQFF.